Sequencing of this T cell receptor beta chain was carried out in a study of blood T cell repertoires in COVID-19. Overall study: Material from acute and convalescent COVID-19 was sourced from the United States, Italy and Spain.

Original handling: Cell counts per sample came from amplifying reference gene primers. Clones were sequenced by immunoSEQ multiplex PCR, and TCRdb holds only the in-frame ones, with some missing. V and J calls and clone size follow that table, whereas D and trimming were derived from the DNA. The sample has 200,000 to 300,000 clones; 65% to 90% are singletons. There are 13 residues in the CDR3. Trimming took off 1 base at V and 6 bases at J, with 9 bases between the two ends. Per the germline V gene, CDR1 is LGHDT and CDR2 is YNNKEL (reference sequence). The sequenced sample was peripheral blood. The chain employs TRBV3-1 (or the pseudogene TRBV3-2) and TRBJ1-2; D remains unclear. The receptor comes from a man aged 30-40 years with active or convalescent COVID-19. The CDR3 loop is CASSQGLSDGYTF. The CDR3 region has the DNA TGTGCCAGCAGCCAAGGTTTGTCTGATGGCTACACCTTC.